The 4 T cell receptor beta chains in this list originate from one sample, sequenced in a study of a mutant IDH1 vaccine in newly diagnosed glioma. TCRdb's copy holds only in-frame clones and misses some; the assay was immunoSEQ multiplex PCR. This table holds approximately 110,000 clones, roughly 90% found once. No antigen is known for these receptors. Time point indicated: week 11, during vaccination. Doses of 300 ug of mutant IDH1 20-mer peptide were given with topical imiquimod. The starting material was PBMCs, obtained from a glioma patient whose treatment included an IDH1 peptide vaccine. The origin of the receptors is a woman aged 45-60 years with glioma.

This clone appeared once. This chain connects TRBV12-5 to TRBJ2-2; D is undetermined. The CDR3 has 13 residues. The germline V and J ends were trimmed by 0 bases and 6 bases, with 5 bases remaining between them. CDR1 LGHNT and CDR2 FRNRAP come from the germline V gene. The CDR3 sequence is CASGLVGSGELFF. CDR3 nucleotides: TGTGCTAGTGGTTTGGTTGGGTCCGGGGAGCTGTTTTTT.

A single count supports this clone. The J gene is TRBJ2-7, the V gene TRBV13; D is unclear. With 3 bases removed from V and 7 bases from J, the gap between germline ends came to 16 bases. The CDR3 sequence is 14 residues long. CDR1 and CDR2 (germline): PRHDT, FYEKMQ (reference sequence). This chain's CDR3 is CASSLNPPFGEQYF. The CDR3, as DNA: TGTGCCAGCAGCTTGAATCCGCCCTTCGGTGAGCAGTACTTC.

J is TRBJ1-4 and V is TRBV19, with D unresolved. V lost 5 bases, J lost 10 bases, and 32 bases lay in between. Germline CDR1 and CDR2: LNHDA and SQIVND (reference sequence). The CDR3 runs to 19 residues. CDR3 sequence (DNA): TGTGCCAGTAGTCCTAGCCGGGGAGCAAGTTATACGCGATCTAGAAAACTGTTTTTT. This codes for CASSPSRGASYTRSRKLFF.

The chain carries TRBV27 and TRBJ2-1; 7 nucleotides match TRBD2. V dropped 3 bases and J dropped 3; count of bases not matched to a gene: 11. The CDR3 sequence is 17 residues long. Germline V gives CDR1 MNHEY, CDR2 SMNVEV (reference sequence). DNA of the CDR3: TGTGCCAGCAGTTTTCTGGCGGGAGCGGCTTTCTACAATGAGCAGTTCTTC. It encodes CASSFLAGAAFYNEQFF.